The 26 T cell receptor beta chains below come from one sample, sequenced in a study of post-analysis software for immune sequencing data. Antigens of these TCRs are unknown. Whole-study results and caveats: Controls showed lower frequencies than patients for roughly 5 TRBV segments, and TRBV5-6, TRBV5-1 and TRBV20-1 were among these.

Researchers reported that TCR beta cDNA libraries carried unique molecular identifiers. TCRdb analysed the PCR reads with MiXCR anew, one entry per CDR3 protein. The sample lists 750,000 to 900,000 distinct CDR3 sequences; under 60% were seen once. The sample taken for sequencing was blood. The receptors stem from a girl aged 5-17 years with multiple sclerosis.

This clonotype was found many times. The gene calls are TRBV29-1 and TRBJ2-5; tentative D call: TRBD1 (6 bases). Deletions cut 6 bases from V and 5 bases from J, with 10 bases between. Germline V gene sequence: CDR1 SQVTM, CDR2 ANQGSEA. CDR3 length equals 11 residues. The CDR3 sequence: CSVARGETQYF. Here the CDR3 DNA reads TGCAGCGTCGCGAGGGGGGAGACCCAGTACTTC.

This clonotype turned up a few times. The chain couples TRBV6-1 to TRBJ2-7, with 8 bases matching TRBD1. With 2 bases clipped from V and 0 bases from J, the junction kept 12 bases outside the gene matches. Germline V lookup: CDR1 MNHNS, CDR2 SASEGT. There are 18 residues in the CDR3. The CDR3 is CASSEIFPRDRTSYEQYF. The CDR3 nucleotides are TGTGCCAGCAGTGAAATATTCCCGAGGGACAGGACCTCCTACGAGCAGTACTTC.

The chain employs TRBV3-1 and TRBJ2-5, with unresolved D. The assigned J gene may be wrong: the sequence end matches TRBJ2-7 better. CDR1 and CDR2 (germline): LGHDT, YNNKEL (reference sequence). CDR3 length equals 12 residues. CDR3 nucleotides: TGTGCCAGCAGCCGACCGACTTCCGAGCAGTACTTC. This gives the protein CASSRPTSEQYF.

The CDR3 sequence is CASSRDLNQETQYF. DNA of the CDR3: TGTGCCAGCAGCCGTGACCTCAACCAAGAGACCCAGTACTTC. The chain combines TRBV7-9 with TRBJ2-5, with unresolved D. Germline lookup yields CDR1 SEHNR and CDR2 FQNEAQ (reference sequence). V lost 5 bases and J 0 bases, leaving 10 bases between the germline ends. The CDR3 runs 14 residues.

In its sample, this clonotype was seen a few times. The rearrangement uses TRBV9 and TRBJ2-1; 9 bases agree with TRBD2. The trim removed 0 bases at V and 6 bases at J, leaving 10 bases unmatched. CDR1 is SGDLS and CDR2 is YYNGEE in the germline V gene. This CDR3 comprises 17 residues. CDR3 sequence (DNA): TGTGCCAGCAGCGTAGCGGGACTAGCATGGGAGGGCAATGAGCAGTTCTTC. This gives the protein CASSVAGLAWEGNEQFF. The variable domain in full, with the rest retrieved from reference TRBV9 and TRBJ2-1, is DSGVTQTPKHLITATGQRVTLRCSPRSGDLSVYWYQQSLDQGLQFLIQYYNGEERAKGNILERFSAQQFPDLHSELNLSSLELGDSALYFCASSVAGLAWEGNEQFFGPGTRLTVL.

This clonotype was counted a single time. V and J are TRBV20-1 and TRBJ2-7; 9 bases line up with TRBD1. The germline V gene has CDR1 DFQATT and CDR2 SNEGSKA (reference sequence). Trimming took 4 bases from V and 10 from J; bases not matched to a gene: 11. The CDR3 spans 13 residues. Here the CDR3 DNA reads TGCAGTGCTATAATCCGGGACAGGGTAACCCAGTACTTC. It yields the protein CSAIIRDRVTQYF.

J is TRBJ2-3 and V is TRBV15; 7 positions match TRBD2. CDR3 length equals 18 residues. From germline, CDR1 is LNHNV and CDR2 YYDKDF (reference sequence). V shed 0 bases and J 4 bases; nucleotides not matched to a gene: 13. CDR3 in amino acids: CATSRDLLGTTIPDTQYF. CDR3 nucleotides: TGTGCCACCAGCAGAGATCTACTCGGGACTACCATCCCAGATACGCAGTATTTT.

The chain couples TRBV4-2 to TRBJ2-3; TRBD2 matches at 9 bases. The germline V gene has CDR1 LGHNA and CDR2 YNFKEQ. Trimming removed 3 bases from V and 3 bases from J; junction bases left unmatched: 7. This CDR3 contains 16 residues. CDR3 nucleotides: TGTGCCAGCAGCCAGACTGGACTAGCGTTAACAGATACGCAGTATTTT. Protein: CASSQTGLALTDTQYF.

The CDR3 here is CASSFNREYEQYF. CDR3 DNA: TGTGCCAGCAGTTTTAACAGGGAATACGAGCAGTACTTC. The chain recombines TRBV12-3 or TRBV12-4 with TRBJ2-4; TRBD1 is a possible D gene (6 bases). The closer fit of TRBJ2-7 to the DNA end suggests the J call may be wrong. This CDR3 has 13 residues.

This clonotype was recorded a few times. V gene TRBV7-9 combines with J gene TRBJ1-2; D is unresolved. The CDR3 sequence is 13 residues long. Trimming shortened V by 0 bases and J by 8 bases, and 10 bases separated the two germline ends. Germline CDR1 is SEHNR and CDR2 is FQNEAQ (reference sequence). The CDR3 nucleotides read TGTGCCAGCAGCTTAGCCCGGGCCCAAGGCTACACCTTC. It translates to CASSLARAQGYTF.

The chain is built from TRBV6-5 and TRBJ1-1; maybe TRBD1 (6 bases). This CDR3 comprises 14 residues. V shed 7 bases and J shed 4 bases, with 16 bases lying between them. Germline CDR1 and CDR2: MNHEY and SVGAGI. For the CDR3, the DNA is TGTGCCAGCACAGGTCGGGGGCTCGGCACTGAAGCTTTCTTT. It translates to CASTGRGLGTEAFF.

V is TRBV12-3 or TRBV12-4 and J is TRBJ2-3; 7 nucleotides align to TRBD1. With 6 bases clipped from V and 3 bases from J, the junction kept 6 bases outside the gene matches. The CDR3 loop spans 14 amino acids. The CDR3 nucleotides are TGTGCCAGCAGACCCAGGGGGAAAACAGATACGCAGTATTTT. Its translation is CASRPRGKTDTQYF.

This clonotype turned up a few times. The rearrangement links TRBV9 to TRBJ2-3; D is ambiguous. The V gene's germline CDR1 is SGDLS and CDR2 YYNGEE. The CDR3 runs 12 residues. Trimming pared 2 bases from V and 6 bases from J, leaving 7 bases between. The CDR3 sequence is CASSVMGDTQYF. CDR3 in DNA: TGTGCCAGCAGCGTTATGGGGGATACGCAGTATTTT.

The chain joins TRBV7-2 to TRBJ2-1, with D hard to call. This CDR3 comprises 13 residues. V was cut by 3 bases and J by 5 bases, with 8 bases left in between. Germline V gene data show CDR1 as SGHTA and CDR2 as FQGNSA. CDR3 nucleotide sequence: TGTGCCAGCAGCTTCGGTCTTCACAATGAGCAGTTCTTC. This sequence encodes CASSFGLHNEQFF.

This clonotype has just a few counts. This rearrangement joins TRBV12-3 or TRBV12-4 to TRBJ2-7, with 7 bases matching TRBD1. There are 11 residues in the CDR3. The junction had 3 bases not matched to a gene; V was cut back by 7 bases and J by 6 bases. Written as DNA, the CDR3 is TGTGCCAGCACAGGGGGTGGCGAGCAGTACTTC. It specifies CASTGGGEQYF.

The CDR3 nucleotides are TGTGCCAGCAGGGAGGGCAGGGCCCACGAGCAGTACTTC. Protein sequence: CASREGRAHEQYF. V usage is TRBV12-3 or TRBV12-4 and J usage is TRBJ2-1; possible D gene TRBD2, 6 bases. The DNA end is more similar to TRBJ2-7, so the J call may be wrong. The CDR3 is 13 amino acids.

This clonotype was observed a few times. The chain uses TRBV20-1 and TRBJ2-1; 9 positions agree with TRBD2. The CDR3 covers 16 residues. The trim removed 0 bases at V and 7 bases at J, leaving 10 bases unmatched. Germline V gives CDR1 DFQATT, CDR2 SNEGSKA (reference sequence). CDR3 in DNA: TGCAGTGCTAGAGATCGGGGAGCGGGGGGCTGGAATGAGCAGTTCTTC. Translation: CSARDRGAGGWNEQFF.

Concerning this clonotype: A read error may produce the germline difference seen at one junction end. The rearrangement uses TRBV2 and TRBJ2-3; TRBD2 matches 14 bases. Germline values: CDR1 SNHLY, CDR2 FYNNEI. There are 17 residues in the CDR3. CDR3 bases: TGTGCCGGCAGTGATCCGGGACTAGCGGGAGTCGGAGATACGCAGTATTTT. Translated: CAGSDPGLAGVGDTQYF.

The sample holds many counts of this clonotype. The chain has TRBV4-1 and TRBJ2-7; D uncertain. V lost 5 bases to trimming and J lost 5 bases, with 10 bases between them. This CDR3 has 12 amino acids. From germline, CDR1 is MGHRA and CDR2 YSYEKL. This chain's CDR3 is CASSSSGDEQYF. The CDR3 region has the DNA TGCGCCAGCAGCTCCTCGGGCGACGAGCAGTACTTC.

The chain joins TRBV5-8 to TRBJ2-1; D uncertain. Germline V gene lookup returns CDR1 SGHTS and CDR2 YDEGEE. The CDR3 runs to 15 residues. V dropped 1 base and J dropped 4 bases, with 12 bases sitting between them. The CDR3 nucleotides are TGTGCCAGCAGCTTGAGGCAGGATAATTACAATGAGCAGTTCTTC. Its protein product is CASSLRQDNYNEQFF.

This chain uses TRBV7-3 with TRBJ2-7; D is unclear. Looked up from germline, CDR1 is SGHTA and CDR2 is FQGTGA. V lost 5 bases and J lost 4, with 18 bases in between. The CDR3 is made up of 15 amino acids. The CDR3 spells CASSPDPRPGYEQYF. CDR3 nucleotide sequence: TGTGCCAGCAGCCCAGACCCCCGGCCAGGATACGAGCAGTACTTC.

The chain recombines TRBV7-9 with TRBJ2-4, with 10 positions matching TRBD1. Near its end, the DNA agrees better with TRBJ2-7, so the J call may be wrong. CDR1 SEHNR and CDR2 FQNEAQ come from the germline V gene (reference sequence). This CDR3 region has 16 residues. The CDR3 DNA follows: TGTGCCAGCAGGGGTTTGGGGGACAGGGGAGACTACGAGCAGTACTTC. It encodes CASRGLGDRGDYEQYF.

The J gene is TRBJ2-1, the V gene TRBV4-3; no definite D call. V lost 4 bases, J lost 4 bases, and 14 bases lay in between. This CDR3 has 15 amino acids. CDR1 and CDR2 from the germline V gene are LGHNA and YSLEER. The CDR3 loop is CASSPTHHNYNEQFF. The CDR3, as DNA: TGCGCCAGCAGCCCTACCCACCATAATTACAATGAGCAGTTCTTC.

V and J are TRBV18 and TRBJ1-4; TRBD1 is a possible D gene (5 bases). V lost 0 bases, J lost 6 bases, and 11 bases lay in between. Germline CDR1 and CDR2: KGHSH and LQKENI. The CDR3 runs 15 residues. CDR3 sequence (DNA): TGTGCCAGCTCACCACCAGAGTCGGGGGATGAAAAACTGTTTTTT. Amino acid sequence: CASSPPESGDEKLFF.

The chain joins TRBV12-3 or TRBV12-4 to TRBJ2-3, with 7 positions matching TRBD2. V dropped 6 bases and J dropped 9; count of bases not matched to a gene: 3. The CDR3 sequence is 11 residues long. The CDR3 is CASRRGRTQYF. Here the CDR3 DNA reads TGTGCCAGCAGACGCGGGAGAACGCAGTATTTT.

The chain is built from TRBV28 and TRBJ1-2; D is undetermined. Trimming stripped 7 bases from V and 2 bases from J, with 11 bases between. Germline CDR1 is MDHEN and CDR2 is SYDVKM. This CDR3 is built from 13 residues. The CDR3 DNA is TGTGCCAGCACCGACGAGACCAACTATGGCTACACCTTC. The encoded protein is CASTDETNYGYTF.